The source of this TCR beta chain is a study of breast tumors, draining lymph nodes, adjacent tissues. TCRdb reprocessed the multiplex PCR reads via MiXCR and lists one record per CDR3 protein. The sample carries roughly 100,000 distinct CDR3 sequences, about 29% recorded once. The CDR3 is 15 residues long. Germline CDR1 and CDR2: MNHEY and SMNVEV (reference sequence). V dropped 5 bases and J dropped 0 bases, with 14 bases sitting between them. Whole-study findings and limits: Tumor T cell lymph node origin was a supported hypothesis, not proven. Compared with basal-like, luminal-like tumors shared significantly more repertoire with nontumor tissue.

In this sample, this clonotype turned up many times. Its antigen is currently unknown. Breast cancer patients provided tissue from their axillary draining lymph nodes. The TCR was taken from a female donor with breast cancer. Some clones in this sample may be carry-over from other donors' samples. This chain links TRBV27 with TRBJ2-7, with D possibly being TRBD2 (5 bases). Sequenced sample: axillary lymph node tissue. In nucleotides, the CDR3 is TGTGCCAGCAGTCCCCGGGGTCTCAGCTCCTACGAGCAGTACTTC. Translated, it gives CASSPRGLSSYEQYF.